Each of the 27 T cell receptor beta chains below was sequenced from the same sample in a study of blood T cell repertoires in COVID-19. Profiling relied on immunoSEQ multiplex PCR, and the TCRdb table lists in-frame clones only, not all of them. This table holds 60,000 to 90,000 clones, around 88% found once. The sample comprised peripheral blood. These receptors were taken from a human donor in a cohort sampled during active COVID-19.

This sequence joins TRBV7-9 and TRBJ2-3, with D possibly TRBD2 on 5 matching bases. V lost 5 bases, J lost 2 bases, and 17 bases lay in between. Germline CDR1 and CDR2: SEHNR and FQNEAQ (reference sequence). The CDR3 is made up of 16 amino acids. Here the CDR3 DNA reads TGTGCCAGCAGCCGCGGGTACGACGCATACACAGATACGCAGTATTTT. It yields the protein CASSRGYDAYTDTQYF.

This clone showed up just a few times. This rearrangement joins TRBV29-1 to TRBJ1-2, with D uncertain. The CDR3 loop spans 14 amino acids. Trimming stripped 1 base from V and 2 bases from J, with 11 bases between. The germline gives CDR1 SQVTM, CDR2 ANQGSEA. CDR3 DNA: TGCAGCGTTGAAGTGGCAGCGACGAACTATGGCTACACCTTC. It is translated as CSVEVAATNYGYTF. The full variable domain, its missing parts supplied by reference TRBV29-1 and TRBJ1-2, is SAVISQKPSRDICQRGTSLTIQCQVDSQVTMMFWYRQQPGQSLTLIATANQGSEATYESGFVIDKFPISRPNLTFSTLTVSNMSPEDSSIYLCSVEVAATNYGYTFGSGTRLTVV.

J is TRBJ2-1 and V is TRBV5-4; TRBD1 agrees at 7 bases. The trim removed 5 bases at V and 7 bases at J, leaving 6 bases unmatched. Looked up from germline, CDR1 is SGHNT and CDR2 is YYREEE (reference sequence). The CDR3 is 13 residues long. DNA of the CDR3: TGTGCCAGCAGTTGGTTACAGGGGAATGAGCAGTTCTTC. This sequence encodes CASSWLQGNEQFF.

This clone was detected a few times. This sequence joins TRBV3-1 (or the pseudogene TRBV3-2) and TRBJ2-7; a weak D match, TRBD1 (6 bases). V lost 4 bases, J lost 2 bases, and 12 bases lay in between. This CDR3 has 14 residues. CDR1 and CDR2 (germline): LGHDT, YNNKEL (reference sequence). CDR3: CASSRRGFAYEQYF. The CDR3 region has the DNA TGTGCCAGCAGCCGCAGGGGTTTCGCCTACGAGCAGTACTTC.

This chain joins TRBV5-1 and TRBJ2-2, with 7 bases lining up with TRBD2. The junction had 7 bases not matched to a gene; V was cut back by 7 bases and J by 4 bases. Germline CDR1 and CDR2: SGHRS and YFSETQ. CDR3 length equals 14 residues. For the CDR3, the DNA is TGCGCCAGCCTATTGACGGGGGGCACCGGGGAGCTGTTTTTT. Translated: CASLLTGGTGELFF.

The chain links TRBV29-1 to TRBJ1-2; possible D gene TRBD1, 5 bases. The V end lost 1 base, the J end lost 8 bases, and 14 bases lay between the germline ends. CDR1 SQVTM and CDR2 ANQGSEA come from the germline V gene. This CDR3 spans 13 amino acids. The CDR3 DNA is TGCAGCGTTGAAGGCGCAGGGCTCGGAGGCTACACCTTC. It yields the protein CSVEGAGLGGYTF.

The chain combines TRBV11-2 with TRBJ1-5, with D possibly matching TRBD1 (6 bases). V dropped 5 bases and J dropped 3 bases, with 11 bases sitting between them. The CDR3 is made up of 14 amino acids. Germline loops: CDR1 SGHAT, CDR2 FQNNGV. CDR3 amino acids: CASSPGQFNQPQHF. The CDR3 nucleotides are TGTGCCAGCAGCCCAGGACAGTTCAATCAGCCCCAGCATTTT.

This chain joins TRBV21-1 and TRBJ2-1; TRBD1 is the table's D call, not checked against the DNA. TRBV21-1 is an annotated pseudogene. The CDR3 contains 15 residues. CDR3 region: CASSSPDRRPIEQFF. The CDR3 DNA sequence: TGTGCCAGCAGCTCGCCGGACAGGCGACCTATTGAGCAGTTCTTC.

This clone has more than one count but fewer than ten. V gene TRBV4-1 combines with J gene TRBJ1-1; D is unresolved. Germline CDR1 is MGHRA and CDR2 is YSYEKL. V dropped 3 bases and J dropped 1 base, with 9 bases sitting between them. The CDR3 is made up of 14 amino acids. The CDR3: CASSQASGNTEAFF. Written as DNA, the CDR3 is TGCGCCAGCAGCCAGGCGTCGGGGAACACTGAAGCTTTCTTT.

This rearrangement joins TRBV5-4 to TRBJ1-6; D possibly corresponds to TRBD1 (6 bases). The V gene lost 4 bases and the J gene lost 4 bases, with 12 bases spanning the gap. CDR3 size: 15 residues. CDR1 and CDR2 from the germline V gene are SGHNT and YYREEE (reference sequence). CDR3: CASSQQGRYNSPLHF. The CDR3 nucleotides read TGTGCCAGCAGCCAACAGGGAAGGTATAATTCACCCCTCCACTTT. The complete variable domain, with remaining parts taken from reference TRBV5-4 and TRBJ1-6, reads ETGVTQSPTHLIKTRGQQVTLRCSSQSGHNTVSWYQQALGQGPQFIFQYYREEENGRGNFPPRFSGLQFPNYSSELNVNALELDDSALYLCASSQQGRYNSPLHFGNGTRLTVT.

J is TRBJ1-2 and V is TRBV7-8, with D unresolved. With 1 base removed from V and 2 bases from J, the gap between germline ends came to 8 bases. The CDR3 covers 14 residues. Germline loops: CDR1 SGHVS, CDR2 FQNEAQ. The CDR3 DNA follows: TGTGCCAGCAGCTTAGTGGGAGGCAACTATGGCTACACCTTC. It codes for CASSLVGGNYGYTF.

CDR3 sequence: CASSQARVTGEQYF. CDR3 coding DNA: TGTGCCAGCAGCCAAGCGAGGGTCACAGGGGAGCAGTACTTC. The gene calls are TRBV4-2 and TRBJ2-7, with D possibly matching TRBD1 (6 bases). The CDR3 has 14 residues. CDR1 LGHNA and CDR2 YNFKEQ come from the germline V gene. Trimming cost V 1 base and J 7 bases, with 14 bases left between them.

This rearrangement joins TRBV7-9 to TRBJ1-2; D is undetermined. Germline V CDR1 and CDR2: SEHNR, FQNEAQ (reference sequence). V lost 4 bases and J 4 bases, leaving 16 bases between the germline ends. CDR3 length: 15 residues. DNA of the CDR3: TGTGCCAGCAGCTCCAGTACAGCTTACCTCTATGGCTACACCTTC. Amino acids: CASSSSTAYLYGYTF. The full variable domain, in which reference TRBV7-9 and TRBJ1-2 provide the parts outside the CDR3, is DTGVSQNPRHKITKRGQNVTFRCDPISEHNRLYWYRQTLGQGPEFLTYFQNEAQLEKSRLLSDRFSAERPKGSFSTLEIQRTEQGDSAMYLCASSSSTAYLYGYTFGSGTRLTVV.

This sequence joins TRBV19 and TRBJ1-3, with 7 bases aligning to TRBD1. Germline CDR1 is LNHDA and CDR2 is SQIVND (reference sequence). This CDR3 has 15 residues. The trim removed 6 bases at V and 2 bases at J, leaving 7 bases unmatched. The CDR3 reads CASRPRDRPGNTIYF. CDR3 in DNA: TGTGCCAGTAGGCCTCGGGACAGACCTGGAAACACCATATATTTT.

CDR3 amino acids: CASSSGGTIYF. The CDR3 region has the DNA TGTGCCAGCAGCTCGGGGGGCACCATATATTTT. The chain has TRBV11-3 and TRBJ1-3, with TRBD1 as a possible D gene (5 bases). Trimming took off 4 bases at V and 9 bases at J, with 7 bases between the two ends. The CDR3 spans 11 residues. CDR1 is SGHNT and CDR2 is YENEEA in the germline V gene.

Turning to this clone: The junction departs from the called germline gene at one end, perhaps through a read error. The genes are TRBV6-5 and TRBJ2-3, with D possibly being TRBD2 (7 bases). The CDR3 covers 14 residues. CDR1 MNHEY and CDR2 SVGAGI come from the germline V gene. CDR3 in amino acids: CACSLGGGPDTQYF. The CDR3 DNA follows: TGTGCCTGCAGCCTAGGGGGGGGGCCGGATACGCAGTATTTT.

The chain carries TRBV14 and TRBJ2-1; 7 bases align to TRBD2. The ends lost 6 bases at V and 0 bases at J; junction bases unmatched: 5. The CDR3 totals 15 residues. Germline loops: CDR1 SGHDN, CDR2 FVKESK. The CDR3, as DNA: TGTGCCAGCAGGTCGCGGGGGAGCTCCTACAATGAGCAGTTCTTC. Protein: CASRSRGSSYNEQFF.

J is TRBJ2-7 and V is TRBV12-3 or TRBV12-4; 7 bases align to TRBD1. The J segment lost 5 bases and the V segment lost 6 bases, leaving 7 bases of the junction unmatched. The CDR3 is 13 amino acids. CDR3 loop: CASRLDRQDEQYF. The CDR3 DNA reads as TGTGCCAGCAGACTGGACAGGCAAGACGAGCAGTACTTC.

The chain employs TRBV30 and TRBJ1-1; no clear D gene. The V gene's germline CDR1 is GTSNPN and CDR2 SVGIG (reference sequence). Trimming took off 3 bases at V and 4 bases at J, with 12 bases between the two ends. The CDR3 extends over 13 amino acids. CDR3 loop: CAWRASGSTEAFF. The CDR3 DNA is TGTGCCTGGAGGGCTTCGGGGAGCACTGAAGCTTTCTTT. The full variable domain, rest sourced from reference TRBV30 and TRBJ1-1, is SQTIHQWPATLVQPVGSPLSLECTVEGTSNPNLYWYRQAAGRGLQLLFYSVGIGQISSEVPQNLSASRPQDRQFILSSKKLLLSDSGFYLCAWRASGSTEAFFGQGTRLTVV.

The CDR3 nucleotides are TGTGCCATCCGACAGGGACAAGGCGAGCAGTACTTC. Protein product: CAIRQGQGEQYF. The V gene is TRBV28, the J gene TRBJ2-7; the match to TRBD1 covers 7 bases. The V and J ends lost 10 bases and 6 bases, in that order; junction bases with no gene match: 9. The germline V gene has CDR1 MDHEN and CDR2 SYDVKM. The CDR3 extends over 12 amino acids.

This chain connects TRBV5-1 to TRBJ2-5; 14 nucleotides align to TRBD2. After removal of 4 bases from V and 4 bases from J, the junction contained 6 bases not matched to a gene. The germline gives CDR1 SGHRS, CDR2 YFSETQ. The CDR3 consists of 16 residues. The CDR3 DNA sequence: TGCGCCAGCAGCAAAGTGGGACTAGCGGGAGCAGAGACCCAGTACTTC. This codes for CASSKVGLAGAETQYF.

The rearrangement links TRBV28 to TRBJ1-2; possible D gene TRBD1, 5 bases. CDR3 length: 14 residues. Germline lookup yields CDR1 MDHEN and CDR2 SYDVKM. V gave up 7 bases and J gave up 4 bases, with 16 bases separating them. The CDR3 loop is CASTSGGTVYGYTF. The CDR3 nucleotides are TGTGCCAGCACTTCGGGGGGAACAGTCTATGGCTACACCTTC.

V is TRBV9 and J is TRBJ2-1, with a possible D match to TRBD2 (6 bases). This CDR3 is built from 16 residues. Trimming took 0 bases from V and 9 from J, leaving 19 bases between them. Germline V gene data show CDR1 as SGDLS and CDR2 as YYNGEE. In DNA form, the CDR3 reads TGTGCCAGCAGCGTAGTCGGGAGCCGATCTTTAAGTGAGCAGTTCTTC. Its translation: CASSVVGSRSLSEQFF.

The chain has TRBV6-5 and TRBJ2-1, with 8 bases fitting TRBD2. Unmatched junction bases numbered 10, after V lost 6 bases and J lost 6 bases. The CDR3 is made up of 15 amino acids. Germline V gene sequence: CDR1 MNHEY, CDR2 SVGAGI. The CDR3 bases are TGTGCCAGCAGCCCACGGGGGGGCCGACTCAATGAGCAGTTCTTC. It is translated as CASSPRGGRLNEQFF.

This chain links TRBV29-1 with TRBJ2-7; TRBD1 agrees at 7 bases. V lost 5 bases and J lost 3; bases outside the gene matches: 4. The CDR3 sequence is 12 residues long. CDR1 is SQVTM, CDR2 ANQGSEA, per germline. The CDR3 nucleotides are TGCAGCGTTAACAGGGGCCACTACGAGCAGTACTTC. It codes for CSVNRGHYEQYF.

This clone was seen only a few times. The J gene is TRBJ1-2, the V gene TRBV2, with TRBD1 matching 10 bases. Per germline, CDR1 SNHLY and CDR2 FYNNEI. V trimming: 6 bases; J trimming: 6 bases; junction bases outside the gene matches: 4. The CDR3 is 13 amino acids. The DNA of the CDR3 is TGTGCCAGCAGCGGACAGGGGGTGGATGGCTACACCTTC. Translated: CASSGQGVDGYTF.

The chain carries TRBV5-1 and TRBJ2-3; maybe TRBD1 (7 bases). V was clipped by 6 bases and J by 1 base, with 15 bases between them. Germline CDR1 SGHRS, CDR2 YFSETQ. The CDR3 has 15 amino acids. For the CDR3, the DNA is TGCGCCAGCACCAGAACAGGGGAGGGCACAGATACGCAGTATTTT. This gives the protein CASTRTGEGTDTQYF.